One and the same sample provided the 12 T cell receptor beta chains below, sequenced in a study of blood T cells in healthy people across ages. The use of a sample-barcoded 5' primer and a J-beta primer mix characterized a second PCR of roughly 7 to 11 cycles. Via MiXCR, TCRdb re-called the 5' RACE reads, giving one row per CDR3 protein. The sample yields some 710,000 distinct CDR3 sequences, 22% seen once. The sequenced sample was blood. These receptors were obtained from a man aged 65-85 years in good health.

This clonotype was observed a handful of times. The chain links TRBV6-5 to TRBJ2-3; no reliable D call. The V and J ends lost 8 bases and 2 bases respectively, with 17 bases between them. The CDR3 sequence is 15 residues long. Germline CDR1 reads MNHEY; CDR2 reads SVGAGI. The CDR3 region has the DNA TGTGCCAGCTCCCCGGTTGGGGTTTACACAGATACGCAGTATTTT. Translating it yields CASSPVGVYTDTQYF.

Ten or more counts support this clonotype. The gene calls are TRBV7-3 and TRBJ2-1, with 8 bases aligning to TRBD2. Germline V gene data show CDR1 as SGHTA and CDR2 as FQGTGA. The junction had 3 bases not matched to a gene; V was cut back by 4 bases and J by 1 base. The CDR3 covers 15 residues. CDR3 DNA sequence: TGTGCCAGCAGCTCCGTAGCGGGGTCCTACAATGAGCAGTTCTTC. Its protein is CASSSVAGSYNEQFF.

CDR3 DNA sequence: TGTGCCAGCAGCTGGAGTTCCGGGACAAGCGGTGAAAAACTGTTTTTT. Its protein is CASSWSSGTSGEKLFF. This chain links TRBV7-9 with TRBJ1-4; D is perhaps TRBD1 (6 bases). The germline CDR1 and CDR2 sequences are SEHNR and FQNEAQ (reference sequence). V was cut by 4 bases and J by 7 bases, with 19 bases left in between. There are 16 residues in the CDR3.

This clonotype was seen more than once but under ten times. The V gene is TRBV29-1, the J gene TRBJ1-1; D possibly corresponds to TRBD1 (5 bases). Looked up from germline, CDR1 is SQVTM and CDR2 is ANQGSEA. V dropped 7 bases and J dropped 6 bases, with 24 bases sitting between them. This CDR3 comprises 15 residues. CDR3 loop: CSATVGAGRVAEAFF. The CDR3 region has the DNA TGCAGCGCAACCGTGGGCGCAGGCAGGGTCGCTGAAGCTTTCTTT.

Ten or more counts support this clonotype. This sequence joins TRBV11-2 and TRBJ1-1; D gene ambiguous. Germline values: CDR1 SGHAT, CDR2 FQNNGV. CDR3 length: 15 residues. Trimming took 1 base from V and 0 from J, leaving 9 bases between them. The chain's CDR3 is CASSLGRTMNTEAFF. CDR3 nucleotide sequence: TGTGCCAGCAGCTTAGGCAGGACTATGAACACTGAAGCTTTCTTT.

Ten or more counts support this clonotype. The chain links TRBV6-1 to TRBJ2-1; weak D call: TRBD2 (7 bases). V shed 8 bases and J shed 4 bases, with 15 bases lying between them. Germline CDR1 MNHNS, CDR2 SASEGT. CDR3 size: 14 residues. DNA of the CDR3: TGTGCCAGCGCCAGGGGAGCGGGATACAATGAGCAGTTCTTC. Amino acids: CASARGAGYNEQFF.

This clonotype was seen a handful of times. The chain couples TRBV20-1 to TRBJ2-4, with 7 positions matching TRBD2. The CDR3 has 14 amino acids. CDR1 DFQATT and CDR2 SNEGSKA come from the germline V gene (reference sequence). The trim removed 0 bases at V and 9 bases at J, leaving 8 bases unmatched. The CDR3 bases are TGCAGTGCTAGAGATATTGCGGGAGTTGGCATTCAGTACTTC. Its protein is CSARDIAGVGIQYF.

This clonotype was seen only a few times. The chain recombines TRBV29-1 with TRBJ2-3; tentative D call: TRBD1 (5 bases). V was trimmed by 2 bases and J by 0 bases, leaving 12 bases between them. From germline, CDR1 is SQVTM and CDR2 ANQGSEA. There are 15 residues in the CDR3. The CDR3 sequence is CSVEFPRVSTDTQYF. The CDR3 nucleotides read TGCAGCGTTGAATTCCCCAGGGTGAGCACAGATACGCAGTATTTT.

This clonotype was recorded a few times. The chain combines TRBV9 with TRBJ2-1; no clear D. The germline V gene has CDR1 SGDLS and CDR2 YYNGEE. Between the trimmed V and J ends, which lost 3 bases and 0 bases, there was a span of 10 bases. The CDR3 has 15 residues. Here the CDR3 reads CASSAMMNSYNEQFF. The CDR3 coding sequence is TGTGCCAGCAGCGCCATGATGAACTCCTACAATGAGCAGTTCTTC. The whole variable domain, filled in from reference TRBV9 and TRBJ2-1, reads DSGVTQTPKHLITATGQRVTLRCSPRSGDLSVYWYQQSLDQGLQFLIQYYNGEERAKGNILERFSAQQFPDLHSELNLSSLELGDSALYFCASSAMMNSYNEQFFGPGTRLTVL.

This sequence joins TRBV7-2 and TRBJ2-3; TRBD2 is a possible D gene (5 bases). In germline, CDR1 is SGHTA, CDR2 FQGNSA. V lost 1 base to trimming and J lost 0 bases, with 11 bases between them. This CDR3 has 16 residues. The CDR3 here is CASSLEMGGSTDTQYF. The CDR3 coding sequence is TGTGCCAGCAGCTTAGAAATGGGCGGGAGCACAGATACGCAGTATTTT.

This clonotype was recorded a few times. At one end the junction does not follow the germline gene, possibly because of a read error. The chain combines TRBV12-3 or TRBV12-4 with TRBJ1-1; no reliable D call. CDR3 length: 13 residues. Here the CDR3 reads CASSFGVTTGAFF. For the CDR3, the DNA is TGTGCCAGCAGTTTCGGGGTTACGACTGGAGCTTTCTTT.

The chain recombines TRBV21-1 with TRBJ2-1; TRBD2 reflects the table's D call only, with no check against the DNA. TRBV21-1 has pseudogene status. This CDR3 has 13 amino acids. The CDR3 DNA sequence: TGTGCCAGCAGCAAAGAGGAGGCTCATGAGCAGTTCTTC. This gives the protein CASSKEEAHEQFF.